Listed here is a single TCR beta chain. How the authors handled the data: Amplified reference gene primers provided the basis for estimating nucleated cell counts. Only in-frame clones appear in the TCRdb table, and some are missing; sequencing was by immunoSEQ multiplex PCR. Clonal size and the V and J genes are those of that table, whereas D and trimming came from the DNA. The sample holds approximately 70,000 clones; 85% are singletons and the top ten take 30% to 40%. The data stem from a study of blood T cell repertoires in COVID-19. Across the study: Acute-phase and convalescent COVID-19 samples originated in the United States, Italy and Spain. PBMCs, B-cell-depleted T cells, or T cells provided the cDNA or gDNA that made up the material.

The CDR3 spans 13 residues. CDR1 SGHVS and CDR2 FQNEAQ come from the germline V gene. Trimming left V 0 bases short and J 11 bases short, with 13 bases between. The sequenced sample consisted of peripheral blood. The chain links TRBV7-8 to TRBJ1-1; possible D gene TRBD1, 5 bases. This clonotype was obtained from a woman older than 75 with active or convalescent COVID-19. As DNA, the CDR3 is TGTGCCAGCAGCTTAGCGCAGATGGGGGGGGCTTTCTTT. It encodes CASSLAQMGGAFF.